One and the same sample provided the 5 T cell receptor beta chains below, sequenced in a study of identical twins' blood T cells. In TCRdb, the 5' RACE reads were re-called with MiXCR into one record per CDR3 protein. Altogether 350,000 to 400,000 distinct CDR3 sequences are present, about 28% being singletons, with the ten largest covering roughly 5.5%. The material sequenced was PBMCs. Every receptor here comes from a woman between 18 and 55 years old in good health.

A few counts support this clonotype. The chain couples TRBV20-1 to TRBJ2-7; TRBD1 matches 7 bases. From germline, CDR1 is DFQATT and CDR2 SNEGSKA (reference sequence). CDR3 length equals 13 residues. Trimming at V came to 5 bases and at J to 3 bases, leaving 7 bases not matched to a gene. The CDR3 here is CSASTGSLYEQYF. DNA of the CDR3: TGCAGTGCTTCGACAGGGTCACTCTACGAGCAGTACTTC.

By frequency in the sample, this clonotype is medium-sized (0.01 to 0.1%). V usage is TRBV29-1 and J usage is TRBJ1-1; D is ambiguous. Per germline, CDR1 SQVTM and CDR2 ANQGSEA. The CDR3 loop spans 14 amino acids. V lost 0 bases, J lost 3 bases, and 11 bases lay in between. DNA for the CDR3: TGCAGCGTTGAAGAGTTGAAGGGCCACACTGAAGCTTTCTTT. This codes for CSVEELKGHTEAFF.

A few counts support this clonotype. V is TRBV10-3 and J is TRBJ2-1, with TRBD1 matching 7 bases. V shed 5 bases, J shed 2 bases, and the junction held 12 bases outside the gene matches. The CDR3 extends over 17 amino acids. The germline V gene has CDR1 ENHRY and CDR2 SYGVKD. Here the CDR3 reads CAISFDRVDTPYNEQFF. CDR3 sequence (DNA): TGTGCCATCAGTTTCGACAGGGTTGATACCCCCTACAATGAGCAGTTCTTC.

The CDR3 DNA sequence: TGCAGCGCTTCCCCGGGGGGCTACACCTTC. Encoded protein: CSASPGGYTF. The chain couples TRBV29-1 to TRBJ1-2, with no clear D. The CDR3 is 10 residues long. The V gene's germline CDR1 is SQVTM and CDR2 ANQGSEA. V was pared by 7 bases and J by 8 bases, with 11 bases between.

The CDR3 loop is CASSLERRLLGSGEQYF. The DNA of the CDR3 is TGTGCCAGCAGCTTAGAGCGTCGACTGCTTGGGTCGGGCGAGCAGTACTTC. The J gene is TRBJ2-7, the V gene TRBV7-2; D not resolved. CDR3 length: 17 residues. Germline CDR1 SGHTA, CDR2 FQGNSA. The V and J ends lost 1 base and 6 bases respectively, with 22 bases between them.